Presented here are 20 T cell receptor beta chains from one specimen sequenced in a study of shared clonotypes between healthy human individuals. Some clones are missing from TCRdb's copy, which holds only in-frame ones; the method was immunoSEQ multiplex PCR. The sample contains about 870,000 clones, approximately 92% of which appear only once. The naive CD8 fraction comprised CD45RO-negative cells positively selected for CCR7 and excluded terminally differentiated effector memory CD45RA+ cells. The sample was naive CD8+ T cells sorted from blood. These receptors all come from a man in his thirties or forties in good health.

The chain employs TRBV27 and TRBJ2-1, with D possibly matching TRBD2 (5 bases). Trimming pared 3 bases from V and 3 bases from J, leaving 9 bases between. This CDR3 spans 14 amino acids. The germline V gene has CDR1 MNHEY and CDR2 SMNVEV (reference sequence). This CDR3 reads CASSFNAGYNEQFF. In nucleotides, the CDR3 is TGTGCCAGCAGTTTTAACGCGGGCTACAATGAGCAGTTCTTC.

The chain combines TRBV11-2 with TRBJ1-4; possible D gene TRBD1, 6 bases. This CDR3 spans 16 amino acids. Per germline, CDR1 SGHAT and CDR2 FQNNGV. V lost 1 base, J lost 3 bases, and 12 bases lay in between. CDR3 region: CASSLGWGQANEKLFF. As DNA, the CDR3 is TGTGCCAGCAGCTTAGGGTGGGGACAAGCTAATGAAAAACTGTTTTTT.

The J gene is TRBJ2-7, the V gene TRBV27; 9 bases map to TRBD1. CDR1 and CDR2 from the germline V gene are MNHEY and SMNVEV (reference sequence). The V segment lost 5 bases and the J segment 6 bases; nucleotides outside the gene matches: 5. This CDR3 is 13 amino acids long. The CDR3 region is CASSKQGAFEQYF. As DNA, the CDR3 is TGTGCCAGCAGTAAACAGGGGGCTTTCGAGCAGTACTTC.

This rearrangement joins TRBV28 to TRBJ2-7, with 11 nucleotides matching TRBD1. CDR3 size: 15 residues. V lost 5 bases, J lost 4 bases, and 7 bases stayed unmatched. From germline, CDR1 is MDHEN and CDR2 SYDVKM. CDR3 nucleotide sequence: TGTGCCAGCAGTCCTCGTCGGGACAGGGGGTACGAGCAGTACTTC. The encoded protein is CASSPRRDRGYEQYF.

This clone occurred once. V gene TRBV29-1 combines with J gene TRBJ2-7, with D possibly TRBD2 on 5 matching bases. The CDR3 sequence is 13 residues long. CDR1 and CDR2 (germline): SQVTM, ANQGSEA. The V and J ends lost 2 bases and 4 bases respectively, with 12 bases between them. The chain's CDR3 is CSVEMSSEYEQYF. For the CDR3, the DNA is TGCAGCGTTGAAATGAGTAGCGAGTACGAGCAGTACTTC.

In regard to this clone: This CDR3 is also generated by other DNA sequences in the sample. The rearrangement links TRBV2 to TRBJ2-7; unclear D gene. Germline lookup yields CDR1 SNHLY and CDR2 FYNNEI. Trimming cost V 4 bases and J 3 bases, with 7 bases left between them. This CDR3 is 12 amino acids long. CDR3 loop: CASSGRYYEQYF. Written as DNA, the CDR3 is TGTGCCAGCAGTGGCAGATACTACGAGCAGTACTTC.

CDR3 region: CASSQRPAGGPSDTQYF. The CDR3, as DNA: TGCGCCAGCAGCCAAAGACCAGCGGGAGGTCCTTCGGATACGCAGTATTTT. The gene calls are TRBV4-1 and TRBJ2-3; 9 bases are shared with TRBD2. With 2 bases clipped from V and 6 bases from J, the junction kept 12 bases outside the gene matches. Germline V gene sequence: CDR1 MGHRA, CDR2 YSYEKL. This CDR3 has 17 residues.

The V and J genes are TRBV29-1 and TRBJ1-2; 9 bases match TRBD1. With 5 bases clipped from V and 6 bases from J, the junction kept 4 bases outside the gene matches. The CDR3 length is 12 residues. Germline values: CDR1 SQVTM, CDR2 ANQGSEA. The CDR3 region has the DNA TGCAGCGTTAGCGACAGGGGGAATGGCTACACCTTC. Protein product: CSVSDRGNGYTF.

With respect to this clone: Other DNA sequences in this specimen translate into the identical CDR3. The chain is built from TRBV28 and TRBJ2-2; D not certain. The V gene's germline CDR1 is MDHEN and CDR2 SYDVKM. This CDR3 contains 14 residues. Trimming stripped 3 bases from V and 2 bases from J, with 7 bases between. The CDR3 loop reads CASSLTRNTGELFF. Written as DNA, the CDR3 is TGTGCCAGCAGTTTGACCAGAAACACCGGGGAGCTGTTTTTT.

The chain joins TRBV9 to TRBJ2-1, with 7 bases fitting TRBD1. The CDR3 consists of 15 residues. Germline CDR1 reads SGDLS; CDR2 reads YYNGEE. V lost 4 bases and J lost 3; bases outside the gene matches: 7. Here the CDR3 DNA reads TGTGCCAGCAGCCCAGGGACAGCTCTCTACAATGAGCAGTTCTTC. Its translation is CASSPGTALYNEQFF. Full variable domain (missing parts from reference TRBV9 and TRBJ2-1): DSGVTQTPKHLITATGQRVTLRCSPRSGDLSVYWYQQSLDQGLQFLIQYYNGEERAKGNILERFSAQQFPDLHSELNLSSLELGDSALYFCASSPGTALYNEQFFGPGTRLTVL.

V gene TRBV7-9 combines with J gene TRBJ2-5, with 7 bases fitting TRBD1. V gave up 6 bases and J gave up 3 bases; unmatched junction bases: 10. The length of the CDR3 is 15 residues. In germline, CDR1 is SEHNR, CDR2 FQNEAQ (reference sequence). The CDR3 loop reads CASRYTQTGKETQYF. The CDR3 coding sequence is TGTGCCAGCAGATATACTCAGACAGGGAAAGAGACCCAGTACTTC.

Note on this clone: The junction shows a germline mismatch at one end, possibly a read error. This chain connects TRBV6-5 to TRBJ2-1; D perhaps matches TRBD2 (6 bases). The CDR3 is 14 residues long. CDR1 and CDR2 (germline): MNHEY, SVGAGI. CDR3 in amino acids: CASSYAAAGNEQLF. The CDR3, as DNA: TGTGCCAGCAGTTACGCGGCGGCGGGGAATGAGCAGCTCTTC.

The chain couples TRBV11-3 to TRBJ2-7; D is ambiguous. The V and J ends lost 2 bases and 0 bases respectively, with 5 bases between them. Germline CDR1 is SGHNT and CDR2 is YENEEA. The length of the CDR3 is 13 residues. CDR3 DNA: TGTGCCAGCAGCTTATGGAGCTCCTACGAGCAGTACTTC. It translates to CASSLWSSYEQYF. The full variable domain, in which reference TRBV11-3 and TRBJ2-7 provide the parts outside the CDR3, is EAGVVQSPRYKIIEKKQPVAFWCNPISGHNTLYWYLQNLGQGPELLIRYENEEAVDDSQLPKDRFSAERLKGVDSTLKIQPAELGDSAVYLCASSLWSSYEQYFGPGTRLTVT.

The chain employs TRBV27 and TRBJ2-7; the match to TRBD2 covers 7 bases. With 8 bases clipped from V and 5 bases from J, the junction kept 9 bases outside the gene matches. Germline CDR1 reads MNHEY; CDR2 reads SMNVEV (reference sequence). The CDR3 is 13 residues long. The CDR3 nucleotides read TGTGCCAGCCATCTCCGCGGGAGTGACGAGCAGTACTTC. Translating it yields CASHLRGSDEQYF.

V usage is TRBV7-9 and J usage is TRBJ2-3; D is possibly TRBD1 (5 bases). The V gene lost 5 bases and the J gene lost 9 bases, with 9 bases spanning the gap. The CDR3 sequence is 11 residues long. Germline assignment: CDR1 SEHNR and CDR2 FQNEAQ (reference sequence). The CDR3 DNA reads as TGTGCCAGCAGCCCCGACAGAACGCAGTATTTT. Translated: CASSPDRTQYF.

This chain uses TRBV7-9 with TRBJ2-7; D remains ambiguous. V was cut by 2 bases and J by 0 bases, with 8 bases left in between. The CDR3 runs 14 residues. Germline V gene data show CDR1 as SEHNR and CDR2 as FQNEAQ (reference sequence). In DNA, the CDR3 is TGTGCCAGCAGCTTACTCCCGCCCTCCTACGAGCAGTACTTC. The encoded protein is CASSLLPPSYEQYF.

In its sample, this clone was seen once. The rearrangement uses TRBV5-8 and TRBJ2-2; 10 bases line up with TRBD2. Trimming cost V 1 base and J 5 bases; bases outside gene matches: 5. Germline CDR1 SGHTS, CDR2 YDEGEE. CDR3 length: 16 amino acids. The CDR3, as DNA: TGTGCCAGCAGCTTGCCTAGCGGGAGCCGAACCGGGGAGCTGTTTTTT. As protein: CASSLPSGSRTGELFF.

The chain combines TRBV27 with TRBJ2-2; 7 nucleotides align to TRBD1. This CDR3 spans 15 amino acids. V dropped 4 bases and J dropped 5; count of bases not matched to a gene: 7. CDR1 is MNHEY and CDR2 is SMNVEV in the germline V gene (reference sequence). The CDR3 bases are TGTGCCAGCAGTTACAGGGGAAGGGGGACCGGGGAGCTGTTTTTT. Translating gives CASSYRGRGTGELFF.

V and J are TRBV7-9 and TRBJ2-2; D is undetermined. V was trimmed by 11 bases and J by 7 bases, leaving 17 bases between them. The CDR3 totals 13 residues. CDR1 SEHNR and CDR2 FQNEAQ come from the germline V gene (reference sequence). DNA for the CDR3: TGTGCCCGCCAAGTTTCGGCGGACGGGGAGCTGTTTTTT. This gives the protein CARQVSADGELFF.

DNA for the CDR3: TGTGCCAGCAGCTCTAGGACTAGCGGGGGCGAGAAGACCCAGTACTTC. This gives the protein CASSSRTSGGEKTQYF. The chain recombines TRBV7-2 with TRBJ2-5; TRBD2 agrees at 13 bases. CDR1 is SGHTA and CDR2 is FQGNSA in the germline V gene. This CDR3 region has 16 residues. V dropped 4 bases and J dropped 6; count of bases not matched to a gene: 8.